This is a list of T cell receptor beta chains from one sample in a study of ipilimumab plus nivolumab after autologous stem cell transplantation. Some clones are missing from TCRdb's copy, which holds only in-frame ones; the method was immunoSEQ multiplex PCR. The sample has more than 20,000 clones; around 80% are singletons. Material: PBMCs, obtained in a trial of ipilimumab plus nivolumab as post-transplant consolidation. The origin of the receptors is a male donor with diffuse large B-cell lymphoma. Both conserved end residues are part of each CDR3. Each record gives: D gene, J gene, clone size, CDR3 length, V gene, CDR3 protein, CDR3 DNA. D genes are given only for firm matches. The size of a clone is reported for some rows only, either as once, few or many, or as a class for expanded clones.

-,TRBJ2-7,-,13,TRBV6-5,CASSYRLSYEQYF,TGTGCCAGCAGTTATAGACTCTCCTACGAGCAGTACTTC
-,TRBJ2-7,-,16,TRBV7-8,CASSPRGGGAAYEQYF,TGTGCCAGCAGCCCCCGCGGAGGGGGAGCAGCCTACGAGCAGTACTTC
TRBD1,TRBJ1-4,-,14,TRBV28,CASSFDRVSEKLFF,TGTGCCAGCAGTTTTGACAGGGTTAGTGAAAAACTGTTTTTT
TRBD2,TRBJ2-3,once,15,TRBV6-5,CASSWLAGGSFAQYF,TGTGCCAGCAGTTGGCTAGCGGGGGGGTCTTTCGCGCAGTATTTT
TRBD1,TRBJ1-6,-,15,TRBV7-9,CASSLGQGADSPLHF,TGTGCCAGCAGCTTAGGGCAGGGGGCCGATTCACCCCTCCACTTT
TRBD2,TRBJ2-3,few,16,TRBV7-2,CASSLFGTSVTDTQYF,TGTGCCAGCAGCTTATTCGGGACTAGCGTCACAGATACGCAGTATTTT
-,TRBJ2-6,-,15,TRBV9,CASSSWGAGANVLTF,TGTGCCAGCAGCAGTTGGGGAGCTGGGGCCAACGTCCTGACTTTC
TRBD1,TRBJ1-6,once,16,TRBV11-2,CASSQETGGPNSPLHF,TGTGCCAGCAGCCAGGAGACAGGGGGGCCTAATTCACCCCTCCACTTT
-,TRBJ1-4,-,15,TRBV9,CASSPLGGLYEKLFF,TGTGCCAGCAGCCCCCTGGGGGGGCTTTACGAAAAACTGTTTTTT
TRBD1,TRBJ1-2,-,14,TRBV27,CASRPGQRNYGYTF,TGTGCCAGCAGGCCGGGACAGCGTAACTATGGCTACACCTTC
TRBD1,TRBJ1-3,few,16,TRBV10-3,CASSLGQGSSGNTIYF,TGTGCCAGCAGCCTCGGACAGGGGAGCTCTGGAAACACCATATATTTT
TRBD1,TRBJ1-6,-,15,TRBV11-1,CASSPTGTANSPLHF,TGTGCCAGCAGTCCGACCGGGACAGCCAATTCACCCCTCCACTTT
-,TRBJ2-4,-,18,TRBV6-1,CASSAWAGPTVAKNIQYF,TGTGCCAGCAGTGCATGGGCAGGGCCAACCGTAGCCAAAAACATTCAGTACTTC
TRBD1,TRBJ1-1,-,17,TRBV4-1,CASSQPSRGRQKNEAFF,TGCGCCAGCAGCCAGCCATCCAGGGGGCGTCAAAAAAATGAAGCTTTCTTT
TRBD1,TRBJ2-5,-,16,TRBV4-2,CASSQGGQGIQETQYF,TGTGCCAGCAGCCAAGGTGGACAGGGGATTCAAGAGACCCAGTACTTC
-,TRBJ2-1,-,14,TRBV19,CASSMQGSYNEQFF,TGTGCCAGTAGTATGCAGGGCTCCTACAATGAGCAGTTCTTC
TRBD2,TRBJ2-4,few,20,TRBV5-1,CASSLNPGLAGGPAKNIQYF,TGCGCCAGCAGCTTGAACCCGGGACTAGCGGGGGGGCCGGCCAAAAACATTCAGTACTTC
-,TRBJ2-7,-,15,TRBV5-1,CASSLAPGQSYEQYF,TGCGCCAGCAGCTTGGCCCCCGGACAGTCCTACGAGCAGTACTTC
-,TRBJ1-6,-,13,TRBV28,CASSPVVYSPLHF,TGTGCCAGCAGTCCCGTTGTTTATTCACCCCTCCACTTT
-,TRBJ1-1,-,14,TRBV27,CASSRSVRAPEAFF,TGTGCCAGCAGCCGCAGCGTTCGGGCCCCTGAAGCTTTCTTT
-,TRBJ1-3,-,15,TRBV30,CAWSTGTVSGNTIYF,TGTGCCTGGAGCACCGGGACGGTCTCTGGAAACACCATATATTTT
TRBD2,TRBJ2-3,-,17,TRBV4-3,CASSQGGGYASTDTQYF,TGCGCCAGCAGCCAAGGCGGGGGGTACGCTAGCACAGATACGCAGTATTTT
-,TRBJ1-1,-,15,TRBV5-1,CASSLRRGQNTEAFF,TGCGCCAGCAGCCTTAGAAGAGGACAGAACACTGAAGCTTTCTTT
TRBD1,TRBJ1-4,-,14,TRBV5-1,CASRNRDRDEKLFF,TGCGCCAGCAGGAACCGGGACAGGGACGAAAAACTGTTTTTT
TRBD1,TRBJ2-7,-,13,TRBV5-8,CASSLQGSYEQYF,TGTGCCAGCAGCTTACAGGGGTCCTACGAGCAGTACTTC
-,TRBJ2-3,-,14,TRBV7-6,CASSLRWGTDTQYF,TGTGCCAGCAGCTTACGATGGGGAACAGATACGCAGTATTTT
-,TRBJ1-3,few,14,TRBV4-2,CASSQDDPGDTIYF,TGTGCCAGCAGCCAAGATGACCCTGGGGACACCATATATTTT
TRBD1,TRBJ2-7,-,15,TRBV5-1,CASSQTGGSSYEQYF,TGCGCCAGCAGTCAAACAGGGGGAAGCTCCTACGAGCAGTACTTC
-,TRBJ1-1,-,13,TRBV30,CAWTHPGNTEAFF,TGTGCCTGGACGCACCCGGGGAACACTGAAGCTTTCTTT
-,TRBJ1-1,-,15,TRBV25-1,CASSASVGRQAEAFF,TGTGCCAGCAGTGCATCCGTCGGCAGGCAGGCTGAAGCTTTCTTT
-,TRBJ1-1,once,14,TRBV7-2,CASSPPEGFTEAFF,TGTGCCAGCAGCCCACCTGAGGGGTTTACTGAAGCTTTCTTT
-,TRBJ2-7,-,13,TRBV7-2,CASSGAGPYEQYF,TGTGCCAGCAGCGGGGCAGGGCCCTACGAGCAGTACTTC
-,TRBJ1-6,-,14,TRBV7-9,CASRQSSYNSPLHF,TGTGCCAGCAGACAGAGCTCCTATAATTCACCCCTCCACTTT
TRBD2,TRBJ2-3,once,16,TRBV4-2,CASSPAGGLLGDTQYF,TGTGCCAGCAGCCCTGCGGGGGGACTCCTCGGAGATACGCAGTATTTT
TRBD2,TRBJ2-5,once,12,TRBV5-1,CASSAGEETQYF,TGCGCCAGCAGCGCGGGAGAAGAGACCCAGTACTTC
-,TRBJ2-7,once,13,TRBV5-1,CASSLAKATEQYF,TGCGCCAGCAGCTTGGCCAAGGCGACCGAGCAGTACTTC
-,TRBJ2-1,-,14,TRBV6-5,CASRQGGNYNEQFF,TGTGCCAGCAGACAGGGGGGGAATTACAATGAGCAGTTCTTC
-,TRBJ1-4,few,14,TRBV28,CASSLSATNEKLFF,TGTGCCAGCAGTTTGTCCGCAACTAATGAAAAACTGTTTTTT
-,TRBJ1-3,-,17,TRBV5-1,CASRANWGAASGNTIYF,TGCGCCAGCAGAGCTAACTGGGGGGCAGCCTCTGGAAACACCATATATTTT
TRBD1,TRBJ1-1,-,15,TRBV6-1,CASSEGTGGNTEAFF,TGTGCCAGCAGTGAAGGGACAGGAGGGAACACTGAAGCTTTCTTT
TRBD1,TRBJ2-7,-,15,TRBV7-9,CASSKQGTGAHEQYF,TGTGCCAGCAGCAAACAAGGGACAGGGGCCCACGAGCAGTACTTC
-,TRBJ2-5,-,13,TRBV30,CAWSKGLQETQYF,TGTGCCTGGTCCAAGGGACTCCAAGAGACCCAGTACTTC
TRBD1,TRBJ2-7,-,15,TRBV5-1,CASSLLGQGAEEQYF,TGCGCCAGCAGCTTGCTAGGACAGGGGGCGGAGGAGCAGTACTTC
-,TRBJ2-7,-,17,TRBV4-1,CASSQDYSGSDPYEQYF,TGCGCCAGCAGCCAAGATTATAGTGGGTCGGACCCCTACGAGCAGTACTTC
TRBD1,TRBJ2-5,-,17,TRBV10-2,CASSAPRTGALTPTQYF,TGCGCCAGCAGTGCACCTAGGACAGGGGCGTTGACCCCGACCCAGTACTTC
-,TRBJ1-1,-,16,TRBV6-5,CASSYINRQGKSQAFF,TGTGCCAGCAGTTACATTAATCGGCAGGGGAAATCCCAAGCTTTCTTT
TRBD1,TRBJ1-4,-,15,TRBV27,CASSLSRGLGEKLFF,TGTGCCAGTAGTTTATCGAGGGGGCTCGGTGAAAAACTGTTTTTT
-,TRBJ1-1,-,16,TRBV6-5,CASSLGGGGRKTEAFF,TGTGCCAGCAGTTTGGGGGGGGGTGGAAGGAAGACTGAAGCTTTCTTT
-,TRBJ1-1,-,15,TRBV7-6,CASSPTSGLHTEAFF,TGTGCCAGCAGCCCTACCTCGGGCCTCCACACTGAAGCTTTCTTT
-,TRBJ1-3,few,13,TRBV30,CAWEPGAGNTIYF,TGTGCCTGGGAACCAGGGGCGGGAAACACCATATATTTT